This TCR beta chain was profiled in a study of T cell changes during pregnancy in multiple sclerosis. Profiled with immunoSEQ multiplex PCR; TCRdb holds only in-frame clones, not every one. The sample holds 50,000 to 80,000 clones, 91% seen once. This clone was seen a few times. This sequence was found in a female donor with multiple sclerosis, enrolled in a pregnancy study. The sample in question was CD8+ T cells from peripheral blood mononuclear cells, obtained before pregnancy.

In DNA form, the CDR3 reads TGTGCCAGCAGCAAAGGGGGCTTGCAGCCCCAGCATTTT. This codes for CASSKGGLQPQHF. J is TRBJ1-5 and V is TRBV7-6, with 7 bases matching TRBD1. J was trimmed by 7 bases and V by 5 bases; bases with no gene match: 5. The CDR3 loop spans 13 amino acids. Germline V gene sequence: CDR1 SGHVS, CDR2 FNYEAQ.